This entry features one TCR beta chain sequence. In the authors' workflow: Amplifying reference gene primers gave estimates of nucleated cell counts. Using immunoSEQ multiplex PCR, the repertoire was profiled, and TCRdb retains in-frame clones only, with some absent. D and trimming come from the DNA, and the V and J calls and clone size come from that table. Altogether 150,000 to 200,000 clones are present, 70% to 90% being singletons, with the ten largest covering roughly 8%. The data were taken from a study of blood T cell repertoires in COVID-19. V lost 2 bases, J lost 1 base, and 9 bases lay in between. The germline V gene encodes CDR1 MNHEY and CDR2 SVGEGT. The CDR3 is 15 amino acids.

The sequenced material came from peripheral blood. The chain employs TRBV6-2 or TRBV6-3 and TRBJ1-3; the D is unclear. This receptor was identified in a man aged 55 to 70 with acute or convalescent COVID-19. CDR3 DNA sequence: TGTGCCAGCAGTTACGGGCAGTTATCTGGAAACACCATATATTTT. Translation gives CASSYGQLSGNTIYF.